Following are 24 T cell receptor beta chains from one sample sequenced in a study of shared clonotypes between healthy human individuals (dated by TCRdb to the early 2020s). Receptor amplification or capture employed the immunoSEQ multiplex PCR assay. Held by TCRdb, this immuneACCESS table contains in-frame sequences only and omits some clones. Under half of the omission traces to an unresolved V gene where checked; the cause of the rest is unknown. Here the sample has about 1.5 million clones; 95% to 99% occur a single time. Of the sample, roughly 0.45% falls within the top ten clones. Sequenced input: naive CD4+ T cells sorted from blood. The meaning of the sample's cell subset or site label: CD45RA+ positively selected. The receptor set was obtained from a man between 25 and 39 years old in good health.

Concerning this clone: The sample carries other DNA sequences with the same CDR3. The rearrangement links TRBV5-1 to TRBJ2-7, with a tentative D call TRBD1 (6 bases). The CDR3 runs to 15 residues. Per the germline V gene, CDR1 is SGHRS and CDR2 is YFSETQ. Trimming cost V 0 bases and J 0 bases, with 10 bases left between them. CDR3 loop: CASSLGGQLSYEQYF. The CDR3 bases are TGCGCCAGCAGCTTGGGGGGACAACTCTCCTACGAGCAGTACTTC.

There are a few counts of this clone. The gene calls are TRBV28 and TRBJ1-2, with D unresolved. The CDR3 sequence is 12 residues long. V was pared by 5 bases and J by 3 bases, with 7 bases between. Per germline, CDR1 MDHEN and CDR2 SYDVKM. The CDR3 region is CASSPLHYGYTF. CDR3 coding DNA: TGTGCCAGCAGTCCCCTTCACTATGGCTACACCTTC.

With regard to this clone: The sample carries other DNA sequences with the same CDR3. The chain is built from TRBV5-1 and TRBJ1-2, with TRBD1 identical over 8 bases. Trimming at V came to 7 bases and at J to 4 bases, leaving 6 bases not matched to a gene. The length of the CDR3 is 13 residues. Germline V CDR1 and CDR2: SGHRS, YFSETQ. The DNA for the CDR3 is TGCGCCAGCCGGACAGGGCAAGGCTATGGCTACACCTTC. This sequence encodes CASRTGQGYGYTF.

As DNA, the CDR3 is TGTGCCAGCAGCCCCCGCACTATGGACACTGAAGCTTTCTTT. Its protein product is CASSPRTMDTEAFF. This chain uses TRBV7-6 with TRBJ1-1; D unresolved. V lost 5 bases and J lost 3, with 13 bases in between. Germline V lookup: CDR1 SGHVS, CDR2 FNYEAQ. The CDR3 spans 14 residues.

This chain connects TRBV5-1 to TRBJ2-3; 8 nucleotides match TRBD1. V trimming: 0 bases; J trimming: 3 bases; junction bases outside the gene matches: 9. Germline CDR1 and CDR2: SGHRS and YFSETQ. This CDR3 contains 17 residues. The CDR3 is CASSLAGTGLVTDTQYF. CDR3 coding DNA: TGCGCCAGCAGCTTGGCCGGGACAGGCCTTGTGACAGATACGCAGTATTTT.

This chain links TRBV6-9 with TRBJ2-7; 9 nucleotides agree with TRBD1. Germline V gene data show CDR1 as MNHGY and CDR2 as SVAAGI. CDR3 length: 16 amino acids. V lost 2 bases to trimming and J lost 2 bases; unmatched junction nucleotides: 7. The CDR3 region is CASSYIGTGRPYEQYF. In DNA form, the CDR3 reads TGTGCCAGCAGTTATATCGGGACAGGGAGGCCCTACGAGCAGTACTTC.

The chain links TRBV6-6 to TRBJ2-1, with 8 bases lining up with TRBD1. From germline, CDR1 is MNHNY and CDR2 SVGAGI (reference sequence). This CDR3 has 13 residues. Unmatched junction bases numbered 6, after V lost 10 bases and J lost 4 bases. CDR3 in DNA: TGTGCCAACTCAGACAGGGGATACAATGAGCAGTTCTTC. It encodes CANSDRGYNEQFF.

The V and J genes are TRBV4-1 and TRBJ1-5; D is uncertain. The CDR3 covers 16 residues. Trimming shortened V by 0 bases and J by 9 bases, and 18 bases separated the two germline ends. CDR1 is MGHRA, CDR2 YSYEKL, per germline. The DNA for the CDR3 is TGCGCCAGCAGCCAAGATTCAAGTGCCGCAGGTCTGCCCCAGCATTTT. Translated: CASSQDSSAAGLPQHF.

The chain uses TRBV27 and TRBJ2-3; 10 bases are a match to TRBD2. The CDR3 covers 16 residues. The ends lost 3 bases at V and 3 bases at J; junction bases unmatched: 6. CDR1 is MNHEY, CDR2 SMNVEV, per germline (reference sequence). The DNA of the CDR3 is TGTGCCAGCAGTTTCTCGAGCGGGAGGGTTACAGATACGCAGTATTTT. Translation: CASSFSSGRVTDTQYF.

The rearrangement uses TRBV28 and TRBJ2-7, with 7 bases identical to TRBD2. The CDR3 covers 12 residues. Per the germline V gene, CDR1 is MDHEN and CDR2 is SYDVKM. J gave up 6 bases and V 7 bases, and 6 bases lay outside the gene matches. In DNA, the CDR3 is TGTGCCAGCAATGAGGGCGGGAGCGAGCAGTACTTC. This codes for CASNEGGSEQYF.

The J gene is TRBJ2-7, the V gene TRBV12-1; the table's D call, TRBD1, was not checked against the DNA. TRBV12-1 is a documented pseudogene. CDR3 length: 16 amino acids. The CDR3 here is CASSITGQTSYYEQYF. CDR3 in DNA: TGTGCCAGCAGCATTACCGGACAGACGTCATATTACGAGCAGTACTTC.

The rearrangement links TRBV11-2 to TRBJ2-5; D remains ambiguous. The ends were cut back, 2 bases at V and 4 bases at J, with 14 bases in the middle. The germline CDR1 and CDR2 sequences are SGHAT and FQNNGV. The CDR3 totals 15 residues. CDR3 coding DNA: TGTGCCAGCAGCTTAACGCCCGCCTCAGGAGAGACCCAGTACTTC. This sequence encodes CASSLTPASGETQYF.

A single count supports this clone. V usage is TRBV5-4 and J usage is TRBJ2-7; D may correspond to TRBD1 or TRBD2 (6 bases each). The ends were cut back, 0 bases at V and 6 bases at J, with 13 bases in the middle. CDR1 is SGHNT and CDR2 is YYREEE in the germline V gene (reference sequence). CDR3 size: 14 residues. CDR3 sequence: CASSLEGGGREQYF. The CDR3 region has the DNA TGTGCCAGCAGCTTGGAGGGGGGAGGACGCGAGCAGTACTTC.

The V and J genes are TRBV2 and TRBJ2-3; D is uncertain. CDR1 is SNHLY and CDR2 is FYNNEI in the germline V gene. V dropped 5 bases and J dropped 2 bases, with 11 bases sitting between them. The CDR3 spans 14 residues. CDR3 nucleotide sequence: TGTGCCAGCAGTATCCACGGGTCCACAGATACGCAGTATTTT. This gives the protein CASSIHGSTDTQYF.

Concerning this clone itself: The sample holds other DNA sequences that translate to the same CDR3. The chain recombines TRBV29-1 with TRBJ2-5; D call uncertain. V lost 0 bases and J 5 bases, leaving 10 bases between the germline ends. The V gene's germline CDR1 is SQVTM and CDR2 ANQGSEA. The CDR3 has 13 amino acids. Written as DNA, the CDR3 is TGCAGCGTTGAAGATCGGGTAAGGGAGACCCAGTACTTC. It encodes CSVEDRVRETQYF.

The genes are TRBV5-1 and TRBJ2-2; 8 bases map to TRBD2. CDR1 SGHRS and CDR2 YFSETQ come from the germline V gene. This CDR3 is 15 amino acids long. The junction had 6 bases not matched to a gene; V was cut back by 5 bases and J by 3 bases. The DNA for the CDR3 is TGCGCCAGCAGAATTACTAGCGGATACACCGGGGAGCTGTTTTTT. Protein: CASRITSGYTGELFF.

This chain joins TRBV2 and TRBJ1-2, with 8 bases aligning to TRBD1. Germline trimming cut 4 bases from V and 4 bases from J; bases unmatched to any gene: 8. CDR1 and CDR2 (germline): SNHLY, FYNNEI. The CDR3 covers 15 residues. The CDR3 DNA reads TGTGCCAGCAGTGTTAGCACAGGGGGAACCTATGGCTACACCTTC. It is translated as CASSVSTGGTYGYTF.

The genes are TRBV6-5 and TRBJ2-7; perhaps TRBD2 as D (5 bases). The CDR3 is 13 amino acids. Germline V gene sequence: CDR1 MNHEY, CDR2 SVGAGI. V gave up 8 bases and J gave up 4 bases, with 15 bases separating them. The CDR3 is CASGPPGGYEQYF. The DNA of the CDR3 is TGTGCCAGCGGCCCCCCAGGCGGGTACGAGCAGTACTTC.

The chain has TRBV27 and TRBJ2-7; the D is unclear. V lost 2 bases and J 4 bases, leaving 15 bases between the germline ends. Germline CDR1 reads MNHEY; CDR2 reads SMNVEV (reference sequence). The CDR3 consists of 15 residues. CDR3 residues: CASSLPNIPGYEQYF. In nucleotides, the CDR3 is TGTGCCAGCAGTTTACCCAATATACCCGGGTACGAGCAGTACTTC.

The chain uses TRBV11-3 and TRBJ2-5, with TRBD1 matching 8 bases. CDR3 length: 16 amino acids. With 1 base clipped from V and 2 bases from J, the junction kept 6 bases outside the gene matches. The germline gives CDR1 SGHNT, CDR2 YENEEA. CDR3 nucleotide sequence: TGTGCCAGCAGCTTAGGACAGGGGCCAGTGCAAGAGACCCAGTACTTC. Its protein is CASSLGQGPVQETQYF.

The chain recombines TRBV7-2 with TRBJ2-3; 8 nucleotides match TRBD2. Unmatched junction bases numbered 4, after V lost 3 bases and J lost 2 bases. This CDR3 is 15 amino acids long. In germline, CDR1 is SGHTA, CDR2 FQGNSA. Written as DNA, the CDR3 is TGTGCCAGCAGCTTGACTAGCGACAACACAGATACGCAGTATTTT. It is translated as CASSLTSDNTDTQYF.

V gene TRBV2 combines with J gene TRBJ2-7, with 8 bases aligning to TRBD2. The trim removed 7 bases at V and 5 bases at J, leaving 13 bases unmatched. The CDR3 totals 15 residues. The germline gives CDR1 SNHLY, CDR2 FYNNEI. The CDR3 protein is CASILERAGADEQYF. CDR3 in DNA: TGTGCCAGCATCTTGGAGCGAGCGGGAGCCGACGAGCAGTACTTC.

This clone has a single count. The V call is TRBV7-2, the J call TRBJ2-1; 9 bases line up with TRBD2. This CDR3 is built from 15 residues. J gave up 8 bases and V 1 base, and 6 bases lay outside the gene matches. Germline V gene lookup returns CDR1 SGHTA and CDR2 FQGNSA. The CDR3 sequence: CASSLVWTSDHEQFF. The CDR3 DNA follows: TGTGCCAGCAGCTTAGTGTGGACTAGCGATCATGAGCAGTTCTTC.

This sequence joins TRBV7-7 and TRBJ2-1; 9 bases line up with TRBD1. CDR1 and CDR2 (germline): SSHAT, FNYEAQ (reference sequence). CDR3 length: 14 amino acids. V lost 1 base and J lost 7; bases outside the gene matches: 2. CDR3 sequence: CASSLGTGANEQFF. In nucleotides, the CDR3 is TGTGCCAGCAGCTTAGGGACAGGGGCAAATGAGCAGTTCTTC.